This record looks at one T cell receptor beta chain sequence and its context. It has no known antigen specificity. The sample belongs to a study of human CD8 memory T cell subsets (TCRdb year 2020). In terms of the full investigation: To assess clonal relationships, the TCRbeta repertoires of stem-like (TSTEM), progenitor exhausted-like (TPEX) and effector memory CD8+ T cell subsets were compared. TCRbeta repertoires were obtained from several donors, each contributing TSTEM, TPEX and effector memory subsets.

Paper-wide results and their limitations: Based on Chao1 estimates, TSTEM subsets appeared to have greater repertoire diversity than TPEX subsets, which could potentially reflect a broader range of specificities. Both stem-like subsets shared clonotypes with effector memory cells, but TSTEM and TPEX repertoires overlapped minimally, suggesting distinct antigen spectra. Similarly high normalized Shannon-Wiener diversity was shown by TSTEM and TPEX subsets, whereas comparatively lower diversity was seen in effector memory subsets. Only TCRbeta chains were sequenced, and repertoire comparisons were based on a handful of donors, with testing performed by paired t-tests and Bonferroni correction.

A Human TCR Profiling Kit was used to prepare UMI-labeled 5' RACE TCRbeta libraries. Every TCRbeta library was prepared in parallel, with the same number of PCR cycles used for all of the libraries. In the original analysis: The number of functional CDR3beta clonotypes in each TCRbeta library ranged from roughly 2,600 to 20,000. MIGEC 1.2.9 was used for UMI extraction and consensus assembly, with at least three reads per UMI being required. In-frame CDR3beta repertoires were extracted with MiXCR 3.0.3. Diversity metrics were computed in VDJtools 1.2.1 after downsampling each sample to 42,000 randomly selected UMIs. For each sample pair, the repertoire overlap metrics D, R and F2 were calculated in VDJtools using the top 3,000 clones. Each entry corresponds to one CDR3 protein sequence from reads that TCRdb reprocessed, and DNA is not given. The V and J calls were determined by TCRdb, not by the authors. The sample table includes roughly 5,000 distinct CDR3 sequences. Roughly 34% of the sample comes from the top ten.

Based on the germline V gene (reference sequence), the CDR1 and CDR2 sequences are MNHEY and SMNVEV. Its CDR3 holds 14 amino acids, cysteine through phenylalanine. No DNA accompanies this entry. Peripheral blood mononuclear cells were isolated from healthy donor buffy coats by density gradient separation. The study enriched total CD8+ T cells through negative magnetic separation using EasySep or MojoSort CD8+ T cell isolation kits. For each subset, total RNA was extracted using an RNeasy Mini Kit from duplicate vials of approximately 160,000 sorted CD8+ T cells. PBMCs were used either fresh or after being cryopreserved in fetal bovine serum containing approximately 10% DMSO. Fluorescence-activated cell sorting on a FACSAria III was used to sort the CD8+ T cell subsets to purity.

This receptor chain uses TRBV27 and TRBJ2-7; TCRdb's D call, TRBD1, is unchecked because there is no DNA. The TCR sequence derives from a human donor in good health. Sequenced: CD8+ T cells from PBMCs. The CDR3 in this case is CASREPGSLYEQYF.